This T cell receptor (beta chain) comes out of a study of post-analysis software for immune sequencing data. Notes on the study in general: Comparison with controls showed significantly lower normalized Chao1 diversity in multiple sclerosis patients. Compared with controls, patients had more of five TRBV segments, including TRBV5-6, TRBV5-1 and TRBV20-1.

Tagging with unique molecular identifiers was a feature of the TCR beta cDNA libraries. MiXCR, applied by TCRdb to the PCR reads, yields one record per CDR3 protein. The sample lists approximately 150,000 distinct CDR3 sequences; about 30% were seen once. This clonotype was recorded a few times. Antigen unknown. Deletions cut 3 bases from V and 4 bases from J, with 6 bases between. Germline values: CDR1 DFQATT, CDR2 SNEGSKA (reference sequence). CDR3 length: 11 residues. The chain carries TRBV20-1 and TRBJ1-2; no definite D call. This TCR derives from a girl between 10 and 17 years old with multiple sclerosis. The sequenced sample was blood. The CDR3 here is CSASSGYGYTF. The CDR3 DNA is TGCAGTGCTAGTTCCGGCTATGGCTACACCTTC.